These T cell receptor beta chains were read from a single sample in a study of cytomegalovirus exposure and HLA in healthy donors. Profiled with immunoSEQ multiplex PCR; TCRdb holds only in-frame clones, not every one. This sample has roughly 140,000 clones, with 70% to 85% found just once. The sample consisted of PBMCs. The source of these receptors is a male donor in good health and CMV-seronegative. Both conserved end residues are part of each CDR3.

J gene | V gene | CDR3 protein
TRBJ1-1 | TRBV19 | CASSIPDRVTEAFF
TRBJ2-7 | TRBV10-1 | CASSAEDTLNEQYF
. | TRBV5-6 | CASSFGAGGIHEQYF
TRBJ2-1 | TRBV6-5 | CASSYADRAYNEQFF
TRBJ2-1 | TRBV27 | CASSLRGQSSYNEQFF
TRBJ2-7 | TRBV7-3 | CASATEAVGAVYEQYF
TRBJ2-2 | TRBV10-1 | CATADGTGGPNTGELFF
TRBJ2-5 | TRBV19 | CASSTQDQETQYF
TRBJ2-2 | TRBV10-3 | CAIRRDRDTGELFF
TRBJ2-2 | TRBV6-5 | CASSGQPTGELFF
TRBJ1-1 | TRBV29-1 | CSSEGAETEAFF
TRBJ2-7 | TRBV2 | CASMGGAPYEQYF
TRBJ2-3 | TRBV27 | CASSLDRQADTQYF
TRBJ1-1 | TRBV5-4 | CASSGRGSNMNTEAFF
TRBJ1-4 | TRBV6-6 | CASIGRGPWEKLFF
TRBJ2-7 | TRBV28 | CASSFNFNYEQYF
TRBJ1-4 | TRBV7-9 | CASSDGGDGLF
TRBJ2-5 | TRBV2 | CASSDRGTSGKWETQYF
TRBJ2-1 | TRBV5-1 | CASSLSAGGSYNEQFF
TRBJ1-1 | TRBV5-6 | CASSSPTGGTEAFF
TRBJ2-3 | TRBV9 | CASSVGTHANTDTQYF
TRBJ2-7 | TRBV6-5 | CASSPRQYLSYEQYF
TRBJ2-1 | TRBV4-3 | CASSYTGGAYNEQFF
TRBJ2-7 | TRBV21-1 | CASSKTQDSYEQYF
TRBJ2-1 | TRBV7-3 | CASSPGLPLNEQFF
TRBJ1-2 | TRBV19 | CASSPFKQLGYTF
TRBJ2-1 | TRBV4-3 | CASSQVFSGTRNEQFF
TRBJ2-5 | TRBV28 | CASSLQQGRPETQYF
TRBJ2-7 | TRBV27 | CASSSNLWLAGGIGSYEQYF
TRBJ2-7 | TRBV6-6 | CASSYRQSYEQYF
TRBJ2-1 | TRBV28 | CASSRRLAGMFGQFF
TRBJ2-1 | TRBV4-3 | CASSRVGGNSYNEQFF
TRBJ2-7 | TRBV7-2 | CASSYTGGAIGEQYF
TRBJ2-7 | TRBV7-2 | CASIVDRGLAGEQYF
TRBJ2-2 | TRBV25-1 | CASSQVAGGENTGELFF
TRBJ1-1 | TRBV4-3 | CASSQEWGAHTEAFF
TRBJ2-6 | TRBV19 | CASSKTTGAISGANVLTF